The T cell receptor (beta chain) described here comes from a study of monozygotic twins with inflammatory bowel disease. The CDR3 contains 15 residues. The germline V gene has CDR1 SGHTA and CDR2 FQGTGA. Every TCR library drew on approximately 3.5 ug of total RNA. Amplification of TCRalpha and TCRbeta cDNA involved two nested PCRs that ran for approximately 16 and 9 cycles. TCRdb reprocessed the 5' RACE reads and stores each CDR3 protein as one record, lacking DNA. The sample table sets out about 450,000 distinct CDR3 sequences. Sequencing was carried out using blood. The chain uses TRBV7-3 and TRBJ1-1; the D gene TCRdb calls, TRBD1, cannot be checked with no DNA. The source of this sequence is a human donor with ulcerative colitis or Crohn's disease, or a healthy co-twin of an affected twin (not recorded which). The CDR3 is CASSPGGAGNTEAFF.